These 23 T cell receptor beta chains share one sample of origin, sequenced in a study of T cell clones after liver transplantation. Assay used: immunoSEQ multiplex PCR; TCRdb lists only in-frame clones, some missing. The table lists roughly 70,000 clones, around nine tenths of them singletons. Sequenced here: CD4+ T cells from blood, sampled before liver transplant. The receptors come from a human donor who received a liver transplant.

The chain links TRBV7-9 to TRBJ2-1; D unclear. Germline CDR1 and CDR2: SEHNR and FQNEAQ (reference sequence). The CDR3 totals 14 residues. Trimming cost V 1 base and J 9 bases, with 13 bases left between them. DNA of the CDR3: TGTGCCAGCAGCTTAGTCCGGATAGCTGGTGAGCAGTTCTTC. Its translation: CASSLVRIAGEQFF. Variable domain in full (rest from reference TRBV7-9 and TRBJ2-1): DTGVSQNPRHKITKRGQNVTFRCDPISEHNRLYWYRQTLGQGPEFLTYFQNEAQLEKSRLLSDRFSAERPKGSFSTLEIQRTEQGDSAMYLCASSLVRIAGEQFFGPGTRLTVL.

V usage is TRBV29-1 and J usage is TRBJ2-3, with 7 bases fitting TRBD2. Germline CDR1 reads SQVTM; CDR2 reads ANQGSEA. J lost 2 bases, V lost 1 base, and 12 bases had no gene match. The CDR3 contains 17 residues. The CDR3 DNA follows: TGCAGCGTTGAAGGCGCTAGCGGAACACCTAACACAGATACGCAGTATTTT. It yields the protein CSVEGASGTPNTDTQYF.

The chain couples TRBV2 to TRBJ2-5; TRBD2 matches at 12 bases. Trimming at V came to 5 bases and at J to 5 bases, leaving 3 bases not matched to a gene. CDR1 is SNHLY and CDR2 is FYNNEI in the germline V gene. There are 14 residues in the CDR3. Written as DNA, the CDR3 is TGTGCCAGCAGTCTACTAGCGGGAGGTGAGACCCAGTACTTC. Its translation: CASSLLAGGETQYF.

The rearrangement uses TRBV7-2 and TRBJ2-1; D is perhaps TRBD2 (6 bases). V gave up 5 bases and J gave up 8 bases, with 13 bases separating them. The germline CDR1 and CDR2 sequences are SGHTA and FQGNSA. This CDR3 is built from 13 residues. The CDR3 bases are TGTGCCAGCAGCCGATTCCCTAGCGATGAGCAGTTCTTC. Residues: CASSRFPSDEQFF.

This rearrangement joins TRBV5-4 to TRBJ2-3, with 10 positions matching TRBD1. In germline, CDR1 is SGHNT, CDR2 YYREEE (reference sequence). Trimming at V came to 5 bases and at J to 6 bases, leaving 9 bases not matched to a gene. CDR3 length equals 15 residues. Here the CDR3 reads CASSYDRGLRDTQYF. CDR3 coding DNA: TGTGCCAGCAGTTATGACAGGGGGCTTCGTGATACGCAGTATTTT.

V and J are TRBV11-2 and TRBJ2-7, with TRBD2 matching over 7 bases. This CDR3 has 18 residues. Germline V lookup: CDR1 SGHAT, CDR2 FQNNGV. The V gene end was trimmed by 5 bases and the J gene end by 1 base; junction bases not matched to a gene: 17. The CDR3 here is CASSITSASNEPSYEQYF. The CDR3 DNA is TGTGCCAGCAGCATAACTAGCGCGAGCAATGAACCGTCCTACGAGCAGTACTTC.

The chain has TRBV7-9 and TRBJ1-5; D is possibly TRBD1 (6 bases). Germline V gene lookup returns CDR1 SEHNR and CDR2 FQNEAQ (reference sequence). This CDR3 contains 15 residues. V shed 5 bases and J shed 7 bases, with 18 bases lying between them. The CDR3 loop is CASSQGSGAEQPQHF. The CDR3 DNA reads as TGTGCCAGCAGCCAAGGGTCAGGGGCGGAACAGCCCCAGCATTTT.

This clone appeared once. This chain links TRBV5-6 with TRBJ1-1; the D is unclear. Trimming shortened V by 1 base and J by 1 base, and 5 bases separated the two germline ends. In germline, CDR1 is SGHDT, CDR2 YYEEEE. This CDR3 comprises 13 residues. CDR3 DNA: TGTGCCAGCAGCTTGCGGCCGAACACTGAAGCTTTCTTT. It translates to CASSLRPNTEAFF. The entire variable domain, with the rest obtained from reference TRBV5-6 and TRBJ1-1, is as follows: DAGVTQSPTHLIKTRGQQVTLRCSPKSGHDTVSWYQQALGQGPQFIFQYYEEEERQRGNFPDRFSGHQFPNYSSELNVNALLLGDSALYLCASSLRPNTEAFFGQGTRLTVV.

Only a few counts were recorded for this clone. The chain uses TRBV10-2 and TRBJ2-1, with a weak D call TRBD2 (5 bases). Trimming stripped 8 bases from V and 8 bases from J, with 16 bases between. CDR1 is WSHSY and CDR2 is SAAADI in the germline V gene. There are 13 residues in the CDR3. CDR3 region: CASVWRSGDEQFF. The CDR3, as DNA: TGCGCCAGCGTGTGGAGGAGCGGAGATGAGCAGTTCTTC.

The chain employs TRBV6-1 and TRBJ2-1, with D possibly being TRBD2 (5 bases). V gave up 2 bases and J gave up 6 bases, with 14 bases separating them. CDR1 and CDR2 from the germline V gene are MNHNS and SASEGT. The CDR3 covers 15 residues. The CDR3, as DNA: TGTGCCAGCAGTGAAAGAACGGGATGGGGCAATGAGCAGTTCTTC. It encodes CASSERTGWGNEQFF.

The gene calls are TRBV5-1 and TRBJ2-7; TRBD1 might be the D (5 bases). The CDR3 length is 13 residues. V dropped 6 bases and J dropped 4 bases, with 14 bases sitting between them. Looked up from germline, CDR1 is SGHRS and CDR2 is YFSETQ. The CDR3 protein is CASKTASRYEQYF. The DNA of the CDR3 is TGCGCCAGCAAGACAGCATCAAGGTACGAGCAGTACTTC.

This chain links TRBV27 with TRBJ2-1; 11 nucleotides align to TRBD2. Germline V gene lookup returns CDR1 MNHEY and CDR2 SMNVEV (reference sequence). The CDR3 totals 16 residues. V dropped 5 bases and J dropped 9; count of bases not matched to a gene: 12. The CDR3 DNA follows: TGTGCCAGCAGTCCGCCGGGACTAGCGGTCCGGGGTGAGCAGTTCTTC. Translation gives CASSPPGLAVRGEQFF.

V is TRBV7-9 and J is TRBJ2-7; a weak D match, TRBD1 (6 bases). Germline V CDR1 and CDR2: SEHNR, FQNEAQ (reference sequence). V gave up 4 bases and J gave up 1 base, with 20 bases separating them. CDR3 size: 17 residues. DNA of the CDR3: TGTGCCAGCAGCTCCCTTAACCGGGACATACCTTCCTACGAGCAGTACTTC. It is translated as CASSSLNRDIPSYEQYF.

The chain is built from TRBV19 and TRBJ2-3; D not resolved. Germline CDR1 is LNHDA and CDR2 is SQIVND (reference sequence). Trimming removed 6 bases from V and 2 bases from J, with 15 bases in between. The length of the CDR3 is 15 residues. Here the CDR3 DNA reads TGTGCCAGTAGCTACTCCGTTGGATACACAGATACGCAGTATTTT. Translation gives CASSYSVGYTDTQYF. The full variable domain, completed using reference TRBV19 and TRBJ2-3, is DGGITQSPKYLFRKEGQNVTLSCEQNLNHDAMYWYRQDPGQGLRLIYYSQIVNDFQKGDIAEGYSVSREKKESFPLTVTSAQKNPTAFYLCASSYSVGYTDTQYFGPGTRLTVL.

The genes are TRBV7-6 and TRBJ2-3; the D gene is possibly TRBD2 (5 bases). V lost 0 bases to trimming and J lost 2 bases, with 9 bases between them. Germline V gene data show CDR1 as SGHVS and CDR2 as FNYEAQ. This CDR3 has 15 residues. The CDR3 reads CASSLAVSATDTQYF. CDR3 nucleotides: TGTGCCAGCAGCTTAGCAGTTAGCGCCACAGATACGCAGTATTTT.

This clone was seen a single time. V and J are TRBV6-5 and TRBJ1-4; 7 nucleotides agree with TRBD1. Germline V gene lookup returns CDR1 MNHEY and CDR2 SVGAGI. Trimming removed 8 bases from V and 4 bases from J; junction bases left unmatched: 7. The CDR3 contains 14 residues. The CDR3 DNA follows: TGTGCCAGCGCCGTGACAGGGATTAATGAAAAACTGTTTTTT. It translates to CASAVTGINEKLFF.

The J gene is TRBJ2-7, the V gene TRBV9; D gene uncertain. Trimming took off 0 bases at V and 3 bases at J, with 13 bases between the two ends. Germline lookup yields CDR1 SGDLS and CDR2 YYNGEE. The CDR3 totals 15 residues. The CDR3 reads CASSVEAASFYEQYF. The CDR3 DNA is TGTGCCAGCAGCGTAGAAGCAGCAAGCTTCTACGAGCAGTACTTC. The variable domain in full, completed from reference TRBV9 and TRBJ2-7, reads DSGVTQTPKHLITATGQRVTLRCSPRSGDLSVYWYQQSLDQGLQFLIQYYNGEERAKGNILERFSAQQFPDLHSELNLSSLELGDSALYFCASSVEAASFYEQYFGPGTRLTVT.

The rearrangement uses TRBV5-6 and TRBJ2-5, with 11 positions matching TRBD1. The V segment lost 3 bases and the J segment 7 bases; nucleotides outside the gene matches: 5. CDR1 and CDR2 from the germline V gene are SGHDT and YYEEEE. CDR3 length: 14 amino acids. The CDR3 coding sequence is TGTGCCAGCAGCTCGACCGGGACAGGGGGGACCCAGTACTTC. Its translation: CASSSTGTGGTQYF.

The chain employs TRBV6-1 and TRBJ1-2; 8 nucleotides align to TRBD1. With V trimmed by 2 bases and J by 5 bases, 4 bases remained unmatched. Germline-derived CDR1 and CDR2 are MNHNS and SASEGT. The CDR3 length is 14 residues. CDR3 amino acids: CASSETGGSYGYTF. Written as DNA, the CDR3 is TGTGCCAGCAGTGAAACAGGGGGAAGTTATGGCTACACCTTC.

This chain uses TRBV7-2 with TRBJ2-5; 11 nucleotides align to TRBD2. Per the germline V gene, CDR1 is SGHTA and CDR2 is FQGNSA. V lost 1 base and J lost 5; bases outside the gene matches: 6. This CDR3 is built from 16 residues. The CDR3 loop reads CASSLGASGRKETQYF. DNA for the CDR3: TGTGCCAGCAGCTTAGGAGCTAGCGGGAGGAAGGAGACCCAGTACTTC.

The chain recombines TRBV30 with TRBJ2-6, with 12 bases lining up with TRBD1. Looked up from germline, CDR1 is GTSNPN and CDR2 is SVGIG (reference sequence). J gave up 2 bases and V 2 bases, and 4 bases lay outside the gene matches. The CDR3 is 17 residues long. The CDR3: CAWSTGTGGAGANVLTF. The CDR3 bases are TGTGCCTGGAGTACTGGGACAGGGGGCGCTGGGGCCAACGTCCTGACTTTC.

The chain couples TRBV4-1 to TRBJ1-5, with D possibly matching TRBD1 (6 bases). The CDR3 totals 16 residues. V was shortened by 1 base and J by 6 bases, with 16 bases between the two germline ends. Germline V gives CDR1 MGHRA, CDR2 YSYEKL. The CDR3 sequence: CASSQVPFRGIQPQHF. DNA for the CDR3: TGCGCCAGCAGCCAAGTACCTTTCAGGGGCATTCAGCCCCAGCATTTT.

The chain combines TRBV19 with TRBJ1-2; D remains unclear. This CDR3 contains 14 residues. Germline-derived CDR1 and CDR2 are LNHDA and SQIVND (reference sequence). The ends were cut back, 5 bases at V and 8 bases at J, with 18 bases in the middle. CDR3 sequence (DNA): TGTGCCAGTAGTGTCGGACCCGGGGAGGTCGGCTACACCTTC. Protein: CASSVGPGEVGYTF.